Sequencing of this T cell receptor beta chain was carried out in a study of identical twins. This clonotype was found a few times. The antigen is unknown. General study points: The study found weaker excess twin sharing in beta out-of-frame sequences.

CDR1 and CDR2 from the germline V gene are SGHRS and YFSETQ. Trimming took 1 base from V and 5 from J; bases not matched to a gene: 2. This CDR3 is 16 amino acids long. Template switching supplied a universal primer site; unique molecular identifiers were carried on the cDNA. TCRdb used MiXCR to reprocess the 5' RACE reads, holding one entry per CDR3 protein. The data hold approximately 500,000 distinct CDR3 sequences, with roughly 24% observed a single time. This sample was also put to use in a study of T cells expressing NK-cell markers. That investigation notes: Seven HCMV-seropositive donors and one seronegative donor made up the eight sequenced donors.

The receptor was derived from a woman aged 18-29 years in good health. V usage is TRBV5-1 and J usage is TRBJ2-2; 13 nucleotides align to TRBD2. Sequencing was carried out using CD4+ T cells sorted from blood. The CDR3 reads CASSLTSGGATGELFF. The CDR3 nucleotides read TGCGCCAGCAGCTTGACTAGCGGGGGGGCGACCGGGGAGCTGTTTTTT.